Presented here are 25 T cell receptor beta chains from one specimen sequenced in a study of OX40 agonist ivuxolimab in advanced cancers. The table came from immunoSEQ multiplex PCR; TCRdb's copy has only in-frame clones and leaves some out. The sample yields some 62,000 clones, 80% to 95% seen once. The material was CD4+ or CD8+ T cells sorted from blood, obtained in a trial of the OX40 agonist ivuxolimab. The receptors here all came from an adult with an advanced solid tumor such as melanoma, head and neck, liver or kidney cancer.

The CDR3 region has the DNA TGTGCCTGGAACGCGAACACTGAAGCTTTCTTT. This translates into CAWNANTEAFF. The V and J genes are TRBV30 and TRBJ1-1, with D hard to call. V was cut by 4 bases and J by 1 base, with 4 bases left in between. The CDR3 length is 11 residues. The germline V gene encodes CDR1 GTSNPN and CDR2 SVGIG (reference sequence).

The V gene is TRBV5-4, the J gene TRBJ1-1; a weak D match, TRBD1 (6 bases). Germline loops: CDR1 SGHNT, CDR2 YYREEE (reference sequence). The CDR3 sequence is 15 residues long. The germline V and J ends were trimmed by 0 bases and 6 bases, with 15 bases remaining between them. CDR3 nucleotides: TGTGCCAGCAGCTTGGAAGGGCCCAGGGGAGCTGAAGCTTTCTTT. Protein: CASSLEGPRGAEAFF. Using reference TRBV5-4 and TRBJ1-1 for the parts outside the CDR3, the full variable domain is ETGVTQSPTHLIKTRGQQVTLRCSSQSGHNTVSWYQQALGQGPQFIFQYYREEENGRGNFPPRFSGLQFPNYSSELNVNALELDDSALYLCASSLEGPRGAEAFFGQGTRLTVV.

A single count supports this clone. The V gene is TRBV10-3, the J gene TRBJ1-5; 7 positions match TRBD1. The V and J ends lost 6 bases and 1 base, in that order; junction bases with no gene match: 6. Germline lookup yields CDR1 ENHRY and CDR2 SYGVKD. The CDR3 is 15 residues long. CDR3 sequence reads: CAIRRDSGSNQPQHF. CDR3 nucleotides: TGTGCCATCAGAAGGGACAGTGGGAGCAATCAGCCCCAGCATTTT.

J is TRBJ2-1 and V is TRBV9; 8 bases fit TRBD2. The CDR3 sequence is 15 residues long. The junction had 3 bases not matched to a gene; V was cut back by 0 bases and J by 4 bases. Germline CDR1 is SGDLS and CDR2 is YYNGEE. The CDR3 spells CASSVVAGGYNEQFF. CDR3 DNA sequence: TGTGCCAGCAGCGTAGTTGCGGGGGGATACAATGAGCAGTTCTTC. Full variable domain (missing parts from reference TRBV9 and TRBJ2-1): DSGVTQTPKHLITATGQRVTLRCSPRSGDLSVYWYQQSLDQGLQFLIQYYNGEERAKGNILERFSAQQFPDLHSELNLSSLELGDSALYFCASSVVAGGYNEQFFGPGTRLTVL.

The V and J genes are TRBV6-5 and TRBJ2-1; TRBD2 agrees at 12 bases. The germline gives CDR1 MNHEY, CDR2 SVGAGI. J lost 15 bases, V lost 5 bases, and 11 bases had no gene match. The CDR3 sequence is 14 residues long. CDR3 loop: CASSERLAGGRRFF. CDR3 nucleotide sequence: TGTGCCAGCAGTGAGCGGCTAGCGGGGGGGCGACGGTTCTTC.

The genes are TRBV7-8 and TRBJ2-2, with a tentative D call TRBD2 (6 bases). The V end lost 1 base, the J end lost 8 bases, and 17 bases lay between the germline ends. The CDR3 sequence is 16 residues long. Per the germline V gene, CDR1 is SGHVS and CDR2 is FQNEAQ. DNA for the CDR3: TGTGCCAGCAGCTTAGTCCTACCCGCAGGGACTGGGGAGCTGTTTTTT. This translates into CASSLVLPAGTGELFF.

The V gene is TRBV2, the J gene TRBJ1-5; D ambiguous. Germline V gene lookup returns CDR1 SNHLY and CDR2 FYNNEI. V was cut by 7 bases and J by 2 bases, with 9 bases left in between. This CDR3 contains 13 residues. The CDR3 region has the DNA TGTGCCAGCAAGGCGTCCGGCAATCAGCCCCAGCATTTT. Residues: CASKASGNQPQHF. The full variable domain, in which reference TRBV2 and TRBJ1-5 provide the parts outside the CDR3, is EPEVTQTPSHQVTQMGQEVILRCVPISNHLYFYWYRQILGQKVEFLVSFYNNEISEKSEIFDDQFSVERPDGSNFTLKIRSTKLEDSAMYFCASKASGNQPQHFGDGTRLSIL.

The chain recombines TRBV6-5 with TRBJ1-3, with D uncertain. The V gene lost 7 bases and the J gene lost 2 bases, with 9 bases spanning the gap. The CDR3 has 13 amino acids. The germline V gene encodes CDR1 MNHEY and CDR2 SVGAGI. The CDR3 coding sequence is TGTGCCAGCACTCCGGTCACTGGAAACACCATATATTTT. It codes for CASTPVTGNTIYF.

This sequence joins TRBV6-6 and TRBJ2-2, with no clear D. Deletions cut 4 bases from V and 6 bases from J, with 18 bases between. Germline loops: CDR1 MNHNY, CDR2 SVGAGI (reference sequence). The CDR3 spans 16 residues. In DNA form, the CDR3 reads TGTGCCAGCAGTTTCTCAGGCCCGTCTTTCTCCGGGGAGCTGTTTTTT. Translation: CASSFSGPSFSGELFF.

The V call is TRBV6-5, the J call TRBJ2-7, with D unresolved. The germline V and J ends were trimmed by 0 bases and 3 bases, with 12 bases remaining between them. The CDR3 is 15 residues long. Germline values: CDR1 MNHEY, CDR2 SVGAGI. CDR3 protein: CASSYSGSSNYEQYF. The DNA of the CDR3 is TGTGCCAGCAGTTACTCGGGGTCCTCCAACTACGAGCAGTACTTC.

The J gene is TRBJ1-2, the V gene TRBV11-2; 9 positions match TRBD1. V was pared by 3 bases and J by 5 bases, with 7 bases of the junction left unmatched. Germline assignment: CDR1 SGHAT and CDR2 FQNNGV. The CDR3 has 15 amino acids. The CDR3 is CASSLGDRVGYGYTF. CDR3 sequence (DNA): TGTGCCAGCAGCTTGGGGGACAGGGTAGGATATGGCTACACCTTC.

This clone was seen just once. The V and J genes are TRBV10-1 and TRBJ2-5, with D perhaps assigned TRBD1 or TRBD2 (5 bases each). The CDR3 has 14 residues. Looked up from germline, CDR1 is WNHNN and CDR2 is SYGVQD (reference sequence). The V end was cut by 6 bases, the J end by 14 bases, with 25 bases between. The CDR3 DNA is TGCGCCAGCAGCTCTTCCGGGACCTCTCGCCTCCAATACTTC. Its translation is CASSSSGTSRLQYF.

The chain combines TRBV5-1 with TRBJ2-1; D unresolved. Germline CDR1 SGHRS, CDR2 YFSETQ. The CDR3 length is 17 residues. V lost 7 bases and J 0 bases, leaving 20 bases between the germline ends. Here the CDR3 reads CASRDPLQESSYNEQFF. CDR3 nucleotides: TGCGCCAGCCGCGACCCACTCCAGGAGAGCTCCTACAATGAGCAGTTCTTC.

V gene TRBV5-6 combines with J gene TRBJ2-7; 7 bases fit TRBD1. CDR1 is SGHDT, CDR2 YYEEEE, per germline. The CDR3 sequence is 13 residues long. V lost 3 bases and J lost 4; bases outside the gene matches: 4. The CDR3, as DNA: TGTGCCAGCAGCTCGACAGGGTTTTACGAGCAGTACTTC. Its protein is CASSSTGFYEQYF. Full variable domain (outside the CDR3, taken from reference TRBV5-6 and TRBJ2-7): DAGVTQSPTHLIKTRGQQVTLRCSPKSGHDTVSWYQQALGQGPQFIFQYYEEEERQRGNFPDRFSGHQFPNYSSELNVNALLLGDSALYLCASSSTGFYEQYFGPGTRLTVT.

The gene calls are TRBV6-1 and TRBJ1-5; D may be TRBD1 (6 bases). The CDR3 totals 17 residues. Trimming pared 2 bases from V and 0 bases from J, leaving 14 bases between. Germline V gene sequence: CDR1 MNHNS, CDR2 SASEGT. CDR3: CASSEKVDSYSNQPQHF. The CDR3 nucleotides read TGTGCCAGCAGTGAAAAGGTGGACAGTTATAGCAATCAGCCCCAGCATTTT.

V is TRBV19 and J is TRBJ2-7; 7 bases match TRBD1. Germline loops: CDR1 LNHDA, CDR2 SQIVND (reference sequence). This CDR3 comprises 15 residues. Trimming removed 5 bases from V and 3 bases from J; junction bases left unmatched: 10. In DNA, the CDR3 is TGTGCCAGTAGTCCCGCCGGGACAGTAGACTACGAGCAGTACTTC. Translated: CASSPAGTVDYEQYF.

In this sample, this clone turned up once. In DNA, the CDR3 is TGTGCCAGCAGCCAACAACCACAGGGGGGTTATGGCTACACCTTC. As protein: CASSQQPQGGYGYTF. The chain carries TRBV14 and TRBJ1-2; TRBD1 matches 8 bases. V was pared by 2 bases and J by 5 bases, with 7 bases of the junction left unmatched. The CDR3 consists of 15 residues. From germline, CDR1 is SGHDN and CDR2 FVKESK.

This clone was detected only once. The chain is built from TRBV25-1 and TRBJ2-7, with D maybe TRBD2 (6 bases). CDR1 is MGHDK and CDR2 is SYGVNS in the germline V gene. With 8 bases removed from V and 7 bases from J, the gap between germline ends came to 18 bases. The CDR3 runs to 13 residues. The CDR3 DNA reads as TGTGCCAGCTCTCCACTGGGGGGTGTAGAGCAGTACTTC. Its translation: CASSPLGGVEQYF.

The V and J genes are TRBV6-5 and TRBJ2-7; D call uncertain. V was cut by 0 bases and J by 3 bases, with 12 bases left in between. From germline, CDR1 is MNHEY and CDR2 SVGAGI. This CDR3 spans 15 amino acids. The CDR3 loop reads CASSYSFANNYEQYF. Here the CDR3 DNA reads TGTGCCAGCAGTTACTCTTTCGCGAACAACTACGAGCAGTACTTC.

The chain couples TRBV5-5 to TRBJ1-2; D possibly corresponds to TRBD1 (6 bases). Germline CDR1 reads SGHKS; CDR2 reads YYEKEE (reference sequence). CDR3 length: 13 residues. V lost 5 bases and J 3 bases, leaving 11 bases between the germline ends. DNA for the CDR3: TGTGCCAGCAGTACAGGGTCCGACTATGGCTACACCTTC. This gives the protein CASSTGSDYGYTF.

This chain uses TRBV11-2 with TRBJ2-5, with 7 bases that match TRBD2. Germline assignment: CDR1 SGHAT and CDR2 FQNNGV. This CDR3 has 15 residues. The ends lost 4 bases at V and 3 bases at J; junction bases unmatched: 8. CDR3 coding DNA: TGTGCCAGCAGCTCGACTGGGACTACCAAAGAGACCCAGTACTTC. This sequence encodes CASSSTGTTKETQYF.

The chain uses TRBV7-9 and TRBJ2-3, with 8 nucleotides matching TRBD1. V lost 4 bases, J lost 3 bases, and 15 bases stayed unmatched. There are 18 residues in the CDR3. CDR1 and CDR2 from the germline V gene are SEHNR and FQNEAQ (reference sequence). CDR3 loop: CASSSGGRLAQGTDTQYF. The CDR3 DNA is TGTGCCAGCAGCTCAGGGGGCCGGCTGGCCCAAGGTACAGATACGCAGTATTTT.

The rearrangement joins TRBV13 to TRBJ2-2; D is unresolved. The CDR3 has 15 amino acids. The V gene lost 1 base and the J gene lost 1 base, with 7 bases spanning the gap. Germline values: CDR1 PRHDT, CDR2 FYEKMQ (reference sequence). The CDR3, as DNA: TGTGCCAGCAGCTTAGATTGGCAGAACACCGGGGAGCTGTTTTTT. The encoded protein is CASSLDWQNTGELFF.

The chain employs TRBV6-1 and TRBJ1-5; 12 nucleotides agree with TRBD1. Looked up from germline, CDR1 is MNHNS and CDR2 is SASEGT. The CDR3 spans 15 residues. Germline trimming cut 5 bases from V and 7 bases from J; bases unmatched to any gene: 6. The DNA of the CDR3 is TGTGCCAGCAGTACCGGGACAGGGGGCGGGCAGCCCCAGCATTTT. Its translation: CASSTGTGGGQPQHF.

This clone was found once. This chain joins TRBV2 and TRBJ2-3, with 8 nucleotides matching TRBD2. With 5 bases clipped from V and 5 bases from J, the junction kept 6 bases outside the gene matches. The CDR3 sequence is 14 residues long. Germline CDR1 SNHLY, CDR2 FYNNEI. The CDR3 nucleotides read TGTGCCAGCAGTTTAGGACTAGCAAGAGATACGCAGTATTTT. Translated, it gives CASSLGLARDTQYF.